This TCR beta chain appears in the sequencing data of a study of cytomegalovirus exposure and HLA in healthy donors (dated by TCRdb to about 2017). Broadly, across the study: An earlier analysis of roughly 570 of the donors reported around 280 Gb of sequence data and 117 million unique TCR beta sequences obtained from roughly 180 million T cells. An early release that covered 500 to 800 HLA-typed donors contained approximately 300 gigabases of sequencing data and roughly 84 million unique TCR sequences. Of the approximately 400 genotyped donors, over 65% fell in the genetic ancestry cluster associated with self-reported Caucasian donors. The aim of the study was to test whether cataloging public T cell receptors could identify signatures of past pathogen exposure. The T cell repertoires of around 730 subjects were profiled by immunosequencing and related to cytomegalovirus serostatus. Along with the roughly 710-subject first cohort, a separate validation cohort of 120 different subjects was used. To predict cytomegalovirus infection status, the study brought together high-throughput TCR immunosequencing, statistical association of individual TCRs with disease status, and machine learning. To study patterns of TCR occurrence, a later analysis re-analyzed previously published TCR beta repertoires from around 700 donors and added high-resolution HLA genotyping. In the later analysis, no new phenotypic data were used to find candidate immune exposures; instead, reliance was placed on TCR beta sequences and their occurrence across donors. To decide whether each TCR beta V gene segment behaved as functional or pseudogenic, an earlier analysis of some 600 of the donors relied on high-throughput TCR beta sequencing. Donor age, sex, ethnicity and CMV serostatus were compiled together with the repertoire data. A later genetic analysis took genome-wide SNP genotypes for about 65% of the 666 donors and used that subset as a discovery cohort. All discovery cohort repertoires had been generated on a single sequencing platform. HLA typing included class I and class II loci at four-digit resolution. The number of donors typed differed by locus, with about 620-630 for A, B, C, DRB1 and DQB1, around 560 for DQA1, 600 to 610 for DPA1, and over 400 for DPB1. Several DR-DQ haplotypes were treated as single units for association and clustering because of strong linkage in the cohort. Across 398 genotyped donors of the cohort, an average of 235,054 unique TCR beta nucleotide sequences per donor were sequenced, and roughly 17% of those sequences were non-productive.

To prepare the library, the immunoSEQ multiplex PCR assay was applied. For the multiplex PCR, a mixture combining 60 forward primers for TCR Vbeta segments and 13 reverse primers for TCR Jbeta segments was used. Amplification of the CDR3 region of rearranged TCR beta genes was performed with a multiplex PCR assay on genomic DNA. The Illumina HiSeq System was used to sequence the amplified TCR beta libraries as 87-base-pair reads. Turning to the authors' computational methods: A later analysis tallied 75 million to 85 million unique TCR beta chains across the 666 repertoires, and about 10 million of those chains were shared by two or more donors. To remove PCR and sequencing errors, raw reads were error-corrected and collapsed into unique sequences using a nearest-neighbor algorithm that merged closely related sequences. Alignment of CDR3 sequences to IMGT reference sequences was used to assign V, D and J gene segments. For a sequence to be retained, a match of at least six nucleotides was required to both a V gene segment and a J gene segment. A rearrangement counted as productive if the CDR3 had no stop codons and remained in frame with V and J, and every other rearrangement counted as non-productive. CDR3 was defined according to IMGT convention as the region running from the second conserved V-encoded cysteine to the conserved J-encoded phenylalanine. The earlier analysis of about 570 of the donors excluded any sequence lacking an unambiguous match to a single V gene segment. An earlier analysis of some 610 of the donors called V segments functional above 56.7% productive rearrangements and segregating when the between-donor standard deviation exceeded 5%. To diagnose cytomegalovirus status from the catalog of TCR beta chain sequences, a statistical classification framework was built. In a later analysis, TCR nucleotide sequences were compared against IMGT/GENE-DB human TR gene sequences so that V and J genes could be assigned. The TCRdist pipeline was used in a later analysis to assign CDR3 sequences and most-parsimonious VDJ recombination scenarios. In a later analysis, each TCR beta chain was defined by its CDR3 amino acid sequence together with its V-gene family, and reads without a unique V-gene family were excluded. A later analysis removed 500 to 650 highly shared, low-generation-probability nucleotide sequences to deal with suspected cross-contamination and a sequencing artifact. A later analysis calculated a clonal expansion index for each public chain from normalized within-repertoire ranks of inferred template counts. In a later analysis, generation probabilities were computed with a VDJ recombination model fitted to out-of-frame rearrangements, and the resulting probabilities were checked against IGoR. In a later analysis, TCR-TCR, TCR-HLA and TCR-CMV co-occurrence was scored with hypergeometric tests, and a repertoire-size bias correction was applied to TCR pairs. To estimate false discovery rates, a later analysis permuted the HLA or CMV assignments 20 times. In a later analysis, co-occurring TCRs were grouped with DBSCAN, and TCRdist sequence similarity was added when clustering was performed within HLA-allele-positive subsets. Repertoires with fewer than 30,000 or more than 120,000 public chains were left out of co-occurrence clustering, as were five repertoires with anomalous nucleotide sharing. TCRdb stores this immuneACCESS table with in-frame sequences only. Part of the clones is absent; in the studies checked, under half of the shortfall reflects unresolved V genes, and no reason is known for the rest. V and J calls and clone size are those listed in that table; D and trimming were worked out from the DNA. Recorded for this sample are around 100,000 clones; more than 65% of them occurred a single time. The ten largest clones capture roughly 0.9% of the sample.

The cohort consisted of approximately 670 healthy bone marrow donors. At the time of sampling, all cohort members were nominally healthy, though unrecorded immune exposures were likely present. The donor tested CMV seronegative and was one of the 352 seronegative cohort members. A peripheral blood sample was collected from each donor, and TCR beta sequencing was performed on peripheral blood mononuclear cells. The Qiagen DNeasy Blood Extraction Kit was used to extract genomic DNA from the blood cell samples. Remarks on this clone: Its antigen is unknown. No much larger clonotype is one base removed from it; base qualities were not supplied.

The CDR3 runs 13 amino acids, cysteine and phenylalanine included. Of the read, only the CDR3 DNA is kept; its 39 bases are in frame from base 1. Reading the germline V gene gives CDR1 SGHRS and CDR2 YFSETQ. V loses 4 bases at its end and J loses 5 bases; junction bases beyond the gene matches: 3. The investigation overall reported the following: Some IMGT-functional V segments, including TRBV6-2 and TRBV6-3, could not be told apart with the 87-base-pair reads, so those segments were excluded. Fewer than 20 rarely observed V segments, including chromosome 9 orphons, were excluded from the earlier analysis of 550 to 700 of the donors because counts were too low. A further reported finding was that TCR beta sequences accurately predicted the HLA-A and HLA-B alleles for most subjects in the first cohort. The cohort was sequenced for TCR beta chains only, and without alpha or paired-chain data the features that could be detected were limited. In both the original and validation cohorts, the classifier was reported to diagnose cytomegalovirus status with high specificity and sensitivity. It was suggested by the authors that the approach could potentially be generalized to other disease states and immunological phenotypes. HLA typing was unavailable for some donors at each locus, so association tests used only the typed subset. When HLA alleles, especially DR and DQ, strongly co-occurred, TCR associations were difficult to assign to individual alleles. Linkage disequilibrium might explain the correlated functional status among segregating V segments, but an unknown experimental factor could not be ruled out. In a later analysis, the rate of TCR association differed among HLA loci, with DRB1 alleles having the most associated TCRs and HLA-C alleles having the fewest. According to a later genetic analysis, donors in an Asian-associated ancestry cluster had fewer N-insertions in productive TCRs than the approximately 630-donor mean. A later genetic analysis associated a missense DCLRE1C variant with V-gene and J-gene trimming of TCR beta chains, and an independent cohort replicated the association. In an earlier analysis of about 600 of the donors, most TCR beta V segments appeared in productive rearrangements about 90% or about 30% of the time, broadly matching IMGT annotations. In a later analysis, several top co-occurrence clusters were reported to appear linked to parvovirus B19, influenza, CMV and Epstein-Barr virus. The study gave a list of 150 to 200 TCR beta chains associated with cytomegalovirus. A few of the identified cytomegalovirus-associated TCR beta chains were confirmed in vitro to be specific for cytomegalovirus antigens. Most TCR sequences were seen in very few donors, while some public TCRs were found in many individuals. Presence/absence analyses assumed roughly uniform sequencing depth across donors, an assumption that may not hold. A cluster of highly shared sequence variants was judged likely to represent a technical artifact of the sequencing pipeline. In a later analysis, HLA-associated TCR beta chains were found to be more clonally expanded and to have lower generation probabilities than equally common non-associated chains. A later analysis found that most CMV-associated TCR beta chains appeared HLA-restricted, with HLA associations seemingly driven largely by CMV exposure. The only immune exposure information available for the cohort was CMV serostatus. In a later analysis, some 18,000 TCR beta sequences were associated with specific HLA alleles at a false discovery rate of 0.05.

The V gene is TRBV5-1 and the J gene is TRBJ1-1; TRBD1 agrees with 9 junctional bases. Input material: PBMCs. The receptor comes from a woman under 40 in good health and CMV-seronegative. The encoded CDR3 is CASSGQGRTEAFF. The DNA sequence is TGCGCCAGCAGCGGACAGGGGAGGACTGAAGCTTTCTTT.